This T cell receptor beta chain is from a study of Ad26.COV2.S vaccination and SARS-CoV-2 variants. This CDR3 has 16 residues. The V and J ends lost 0 bases and 3 bases, in that order; junction bases with no gene match: 7. CDR1 ENHRY and CDR2 SYGVKD come from the germline V gene. Profiled with immunoSEQ multiplex PCR; TCRdb holds only in-frame clones, not every one. The table lists 350,000 to 450,000 clones, about nine tenths of them singletons. Treatment reported: 19 received Ad26.COV2.S at low or high dose, single or two shots; about 5 received placebo; per-sample allocation not given. Following the first vaccine or placebo injection, samples were taken on day 63. What was given as vaccine was an Ad26 vector encoding Wuhan-strain SARS-CoV-2 spike. General study findings and limits: Reported findings describe substantial breadth in spike-specific CD8+ and CD4+ T cell responses following vaccination.

Concerning this clone: Antigen: not known.

V gene TRBV10-3 combines with J gene TRBJ2-7; 8 bases map to TRBD2. Sequenced material: peripheral blood, taken in a trial of Ad26.COV2.S vaccine versus placebo. This clonotype was sampled from a person between 18 and 60 years old who received the Ad26.COV2.S COVID-19 vaccine or a placebo. This CDR3 is CAISESTGGGDYEQYF. CDR3 sequence (DNA): TGTGCCATCAGTGAGTCAACGGGAGGGGGAGACTACGAGCAGTACTTC.